Listed below are T cell receptor beta chains from one sample, sequenced in a study of blood T cell repertoires in COVID-19. The method was immunoSEQ multiplex PCR; TCRdb's version includes in-frame clones alone and lacks a portion of them. The table lists over 250,000 clones, approximately 85% of them singletons. Sequencing input: peripheral blood. These receptor sequences come from a man aged 45-60 years with active or convalescent COVID-19. The CDR3 runs from the conserved cysteine through the conserved F or W. A D gene is named only where the DNA matches it firmly. Size is omitted from some rows. Given values are once, few, many or a class for expanded clones.

d_gene	abundance	j_gene	v_gene	CDR3nt	CDR3aa
TRBD2	.	TRBJ2-3	TRBV3-1/TRBV3-2	TGTGCCAGCGCTACTAGCGGGAGATTAGATACGCAGTATTTT	CASATSGRLDTQYF
.	.	TRBJ2-2	TRBV24-1	TGTGCCACCAGTGGCGGGGCCTCAAACACCGGGGAGCTGTTTTTT	CATSGGASNTGELFF
TRBD2	.	TRBJ2-1	TRBV5-1	TGCGCCAGCAGCTTGGCCGTAGCGGGAACATCCGCTTTTGAGCAGTTCTTC	CASSLAVAGTSAFEQFF
TRBD2	.	TRBJ2-1	TRBV7-9	TGTGCCAGCAGCTTAGGCTCGGGGACTAGCGGATACAATGAGCAGTTCTTC	CASSLGSGTSGYNEQFF
TRBD2	.	TRBJ2-5	TRBV28	TGTGCCAGCAGTTTAATTGCAGCGGGAGATCGGGAGACCCAGTACTTC	CASSLIAAGDRETQYF
.	once	TRBJ2-4	TRBV20-1	TGCAGTGTCCCGCTGGGAGTCCTTCAGTACTTC	CSVPLGVLQYF
TRBD1	once	TRBJ1-4	TRBV4-1	TGCGCCAGCAGCTCAGGGGGGACGACTAATGAAAAACTGTTTTTT	CASSSGGTTNEKLFF
.	.	TRBJ2-3	TRBV9	TGTGCCAGCAGCCCTAGATCAGCCACAGATACGCAGTATTTT	CASSPRSATDTQYF
.	.	TRBJ2-3	TRBV23-1	TGCGCCAGCAGTCAATCGAGGGACATTGGCGCAGATACGCAGTATTTT	CASSQSRDIGADTQYF
.	.	TRBJ2-1	TRBV12-5	TGTGCTAGTGGTTTTAGGCGGAATGGTGATGAGCAGTTCTTC	CASGFRRNGDEQFF
TRBD1	few	TRBJ1-2	TRBV10-3	TGTGCCATCAGTGAGTTCGGTGGAACAGGGGACTATGGCTACACCTTC	CAISEFGGTGDYGYTF
.	.	TRBJ1-5	TRBV25-1	TGTGCCAGCAGTGAATACGCGGGGCCCCAGCATTTT	CASSEYAGPQHF
.	.	TRBJ1-5	TRBV19	TGTGCCAGTAGTATGACAGGCTATAGCAATCAGCCCCAGCATTTT	CASSMTGYSNQPQHF
TRBD2	.	TRBJ2-7	TRBV9	TGTGCCAGCAGCGTACTAGCGGGGGGATACGAGCAGTACTTC	CASSVLAGGYEQYF
TRBD1	.	TRBJ2-7	TRBV4-1	TGCGCCAGCAGCCAAGTTCCCGGGACAGGGGAATACGAGCAGTACTTC	CASSQVPGTGEYEQYF
.	.	TRBJ1-6	TRBV9	TGTGCCAGCAGCGTAGGCGACCAGGGGATTTCACCCCTCCACTTT	CASSVGDQGISPLHF
.	few	TRBJ1-1	TRBV6-4	TGTGCCAGCAGTGATCACAGCAAAGGCACTGAAGCTTTCTTT	CASSDHSKGTEAFF
.	.	TRBJ1-4	TRBV18	TGTGCCAGCTCACCAGCGAGGAATGAAAAACTGTTTTTT	CASSPARNEKLFF
.	.	TRBJ1-4	TRBV7-2	TGTGCCAGCAGCCCGGGGTGGGGGAGGAATGAAAAACTGTTTTTT	CASSPGWGRNEKLFF
.	few	TRBJ2-3	TRBV28	TGTGCCAGCAGTTTTGAGGCTAGCACAGATACGCAGTATTTT	CASSFEASTDTQYF
.	.	TRBJ1-4	TRBV7-2	TGTGCCAGCAGCTTAGGAAGTGAGGAACTGTTTTTT	CASSLGSEELFF
TRBD1	once	TRBJ1-2	TRBV29-1	TGCAGCGTTGGACAGGGGGCTAACTATGGCTACACCTTC	CSVGQGANYGYTF
TRBD1	.	TRBJ2-7	TRBV7-9	TGTGCCAGCAGCTCGGACAGGGGATTCTCCTACGAGCAGTACTTC	CASSSDRGFSYEQYF
.	.	TRBJ1-1	TRBV12-3/TRBV12-4	TGTGCCAGCAGGGGTGGCCTGACAGTAGCTTTCTTT	CASRGGLTVAFF
TRBD2	.	TRBJ2-7	TRBV7-2	TGTGCCAGCAGCCCGGCGGGGGGCCTCTACGAGCAGTACTTC	CASSPAGGLYEQYF
TRBD1	.	TRBJ1-4	TRBV12-5	TGTGCTAGTGGTTTGTCAATAGGAGGGAACAGGGGCAATAATGAAAAACTGTTTTTT	CASGLSIGGNRGNNEKLFF
TRBD1	.	TRBJ2-7	TRBV18	TGTGCCAGCTCACCACAGGTCAAGGGGGCGAACGAGCAGTACTTC	CASSPQVKGANEQYF
TRBD1	.	TRBJ1-6	TRBV7-9	TGTGCCAGCAGCGCGACAGGGATTAATTCACCCCTCCACTTT	CASSATGINSPLHF
.	.	TRBJ2-6	TRBV18	TGTGCCAGCTCACCTATCCTGGGCGGGGCCAACGTCCTGACTTTC	CASSPILGGANVLTF
.	.	TRBJ1-1	TRBV18	TGTGCCAGCTCACCAAGGGGTATGAACACTGAAGCTTTCTTT	CASSPRGMNTEAFF
TRBD2	once	TRBJ2-5	TRBV28	TGTGCCAGCAACTCCGGGACTAGCGGGCCCCAAGAGACCCAGTACTTC	CASNSGTSGPQETQYF
.	few	TRBJ2-2	TRBV18	TGTGCCAGCTCACGATCGGGGTACACCGGGGAGCTGTTTTTT	CASSRSGYTGELFF
.	.	TRBJ1-1	TRBV5-1	TGCGCCAGCAGCTTGGAGATGGGGCGCACTGAAGCTTTCTTT	CASSLEMGRTEAFF
.	.	TRBJ1-2	TRBV15	TGTGCCACCAGCAGACCCGTCGGGAACTATGGCTACACCTTC	CATSRPVGNYGYTF
.	.	TRBJ1-1	TRBV5-5	TGTGCCAGCAGCCGGGACATGTTTCTGAACACTGAAGCTTTCTTT	CASSRDMFLNTEAFF
.	.	TRBJ2-7	TRBV5-8	TGTGCCAGCAGCTTGGTTGGGGGGGCCCCCTACGAGCAGTACTTC	CASSLVGGAPYEQYF
.	.	TRBJ1-3	TRBV10-3	TGTGCCATCAGTGAGCCCAGTAGCGTCACCATATATTTT	CAISEPSSVTIYF
.	.	TRBJ2-1	TRBV19	TGTGCCAGTAGTATACCAGCGATGGAGGTGGATGAGCAGTTCTTC	CASSIPAMEVDEQFF